One and the same sample provided the 22 T cell receptor beta chains below, sequenced in a study of blood T cell repertoires in COVID-19. Profiled with immunoSEQ multiplex PCR; TCRdb holds only in-frame clones, not every one. Here the sample spans about 160,000 clones, roughly 91% being singletons. Input material: peripheral blood. The origin of the receptors is a woman aged 50 to 65 with acute or convalescent COVID-19.

V gene TRBV2 combines with J gene TRBJ2-1, with 16 positions matching TRBD2. Germline CDR1 and CDR2: SNHLY and FYNNEI. CDR3 length: 16 amino acids. This chain's CDR3 is CALLGLAGGPYNEQFF. For the CDR3, the DNA is TGTGCTCTCCTGGGACTAGCGGGAGGGCCCTACAATGAGCAGTTCTTC.

V and J are TRBV5-1 and TRBJ2-7; D is perhaps TRBD1 (6 bases). CDR1 is SGHRS and CDR2 is YFSETQ in the germline V gene. The ends were cut back, 4 bases at V and 3 bases at J, with 11 bases in the middle. This CDR3 is built from 13 residues. The CDR3 sequence: CASSRTADYEQYF. The CDR3 nucleotides are TGCGCCAGCAGCCGGACAGCAGACTACGAGCAGTACTTC.

This chain joins TRBV6-2 or TRBV6-3 and TRBJ1-5; D remains ambiguous. Germline loops: CDR1 MNHEY, CDR2 SVGEGT. V shed 2 bases and J shed 0 bases, with 14 bases lying between them. The CDR3 contains 17 residues. CDR3 sequence reads: CASSYGQSSRSNQPQHF. CDR3 in DNA: TGTGCCAGCAGTTACGGCCAATCTAGTCGTAGCAATCAGCCCCAGCATTTT.

The gene calls are TRBV5-6 and TRBJ2-3; 8 bases agree with TRBD2. This CDR3 has 15 amino acids. The J segment lost 6 bases and the V segment lost 5 bases, leaving 11 bases of the junction unmatched. Germline V gene lookup returns CDR1 SGHDT and CDR2 YYEEEE. CDR3 DNA sequence: TGTGCCAGCAGACCTCGGGGGGGGCTGAGGGATACGCAGTATTTT. Translated: CASRPRGGLRDTQYF.

CDR3 coding DNA: TGTGCCAGCAGTGACTCGATAGCGATAGGTACGCAGTATTTT. Its protein product is CASSDSIAIGTQYF. The chain is built from TRBV2 and TRBJ2-3; a possible D gene is TRBD2 (5 bases). In germline, CDR1 is SNHLY, CDR2 FYNNEI. Trimming left V 3 bases short and J 8 bases short, with 15 bases between. The CDR3 has 14 amino acids.

The V gene is TRBV11-1, the J gene TRBJ2-1; TRBD2 aligns across 12 bases. Germline CDR1 and CDR2: SGHAT and FQDESV (reference sequence). V shed 2 bases, J shed 8 bases, and the junction held 4 bases outside the gene matches. The CDR3 covers 15 residues. CDR3 coding DNA: TGTGCCAGCAGCTTAAACGGACTAGCGGGGTATGAGCAGTTCTTC. The encoded protein is CASSLNGLAGYEQFF.

V and J are TRBV19 and TRBJ1-6; 10 nucleotides line up with TRBD1. This CDR3 is 15 amino acids long. In germline, CDR1 is LNHDA, CDR2 SQIVND (reference sequence). V gave up 5 bases and J gave up 5 bases; unmatched junction bases: 3. CDR3 nucleotide sequence: TGTGCCAGTAGTCTCGGACAGGGGGATAATTCACCCCTCCACTTT. Residues: CASSLGQGDNSPLHF.

This clone was picked up one time. This sequence joins TRBV11-2 and TRBJ2-2; the match to TRBD2 covers 8 bases. This CDR3 is 16 amino acids long. V lost 1 base, J lost 1 base, and 2 bases stayed unmatched. Per germline, CDR1 SGHAT and CDR2 FQNNGV. The CDR3 here is CASSLGRGGNTGELFF. Written as DNA, the CDR3 is TGTGCCAGCAGCTTAGGTCGGGGGGGGAACACCGGGGAGCTGTTTTTT.

The gene calls are TRBV28 and TRBJ1-2; the D gene is possibly TRBD1 (5 bases). The CDR3 is made up of 11 amino acids. Trimming stripped 6 bases from V and 10 bases from J, with 12 bases between. Germline CDR1 and CDR2: MDHEN and SYDVKM. CDR3 sequence reads: CASSQDSLYTF. DNA of the CDR3: TGTGCCAGCAGCCAAGACAGTCTCTACACCTTC.

This sequence joins TRBV5-1 and TRBJ1-2; D is unresolved. V was trimmed by 4 bases and J by 6 bases, leaving 25 bases between them. The CDR3 contains 17 residues. Germline CDR1 SGHRS, CDR2 YFSETQ. CDR3 loop: CASSHSFDGGRVNGYTF. DNA of the CDR3: TGCGCCAGCAGCCATTCCTTCGACGGCGGGCGAGTAAATGGCTACACCTTC.

This rearrangement joins TRBV15 to TRBJ1-2; TRBD1 matches at 7 bases. Unmatched junction bases numbered 5, after V lost 6 bases and J lost 4 bases. Germline values: CDR1 LNHNV, CDR2 YYDKDF (reference sequence). This CDR3 has 13 residues. DNA for the CDR3: TGTGCCACCAGGGGACAGCAGGGCTATGGCTACACCTTC. Translation gives CATRGQQGYGYTF.

The rearrangement uses TRBV7-9 and TRBJ1-1; D is possibly TRBD1 (5 bases). CDR1 is SEHNR and CDR2 is FQNEAQ in the germline V gene (reference sequence). CDR3 length equals 11 residues. V was trimmed by 11 bases and J by 5 bases, leaving 12 bases between them. The DNA of the CDR3 is TGTGCCGTACGCGGGGGAACTGAAGCTTTCTTT. This encodes CAVRGGTEAFF.

This chain connects TRBV3-1 (or the pseudogene TRBV3-2) to TRBJ1-6; no clear D. Per the germline V gene, CDR1 is LGHDT and CDR2 is YNNKEL (reference sequence). The CDR3 runs 15 residues. The V and J ends lost 0 bases and 7 bases respectively, with 10 bases between them. CDR3 nucleotide sequence: TGTGCCAGCAGCCAAGATACAGATTGGAATTCACCCCTCCACTTT. Translated, it gives CASSQDTDWNSPLHF.

V usage is TRBV25-1 and J usage is TRBJ2-1; D is perhaps TRBD2 (6 bases). Germline-derived CDR1 and CDR2 are MGHDK and SYGVNS. This CDR3 is 14 amino acids long. The V end lost 7 bases, the J end lost 1 base, and 11 bases lay between the germline ends. The CDR3 DNA reads TGTGCCAGCAACCGCCGGGGGTCCTACAATGAGCAGTTCTTC. Protein: CASNRRGSYNEQFF.

The chain links TRBV6-2 or TRBV6-3 to TRBJ2-3; 7 bases are shared with TRBD2. The CDR3 extends over 15 amino acids. The J segment lost 1 base and the V segment lost 6 bases, leaving 7 bases of the junction unmatched. Looked up from germline, CDR1 is MNHEY and CDR2 is SVGEGT. The CDR3 loop is CASSQAGKRTDTQYF. The DNA for the CDR3 is TGTGCCAGCAGCCAAGCGGGAAAACGCACAGATACGCAGTATTTT.

V gene TRBV18 combines with J gene TRBJ2-1; 12 bases map to TRBD2. The CDR3 contains 14 residues. Losses at the gene ends were 5 bases for V and 7 bases for J; bases not matched to a gene: 3. In germline, CDR1 is KGHSH, CDR2 LQKENI. The CDR3 loop is CASSGLAGKNEQFF. CDR3 nucleotides: TGTGCCAGCTCAGGACTAGCGGGAAAGAATGAGCAGTTCTTC.

The rearrangement links TRBV14 to TRBJ1-1; D unclear. Germline V CDR1 and CDR2: SGHDN, FVKESK. Trimming took 4 bases from V and 4 from J, leaving 10 bases between them. The CDR3 loop spans 13 amino acids. CDR3 in DNA: TGTGCCAGCAGCCTATCATCTAGCACTGAAGCTTTCTTT. It translates to CASSLSSSTEAFF.

This chain links TRBV30 with TRBJ2-1; 12 nucleotides align to TRBD2. Per the germline V gene, CDR1 is GTSNPN and CDR2 is SVGIG (reference sequence). V trimming: 0 bases; J trimming: 5 bases; junction bases outside the gene matches: 17. This CDR3 has 20 amino acids. CDR3 DNA sequence: TGTGCCTGGAGTGTACCCATCCAATCCACTAGCGGGGGGCTTAACAATGAGCAGTTCTTC. Protein sequence: CAWSVPIQSTSGGLNNEQFF.

Here the CDR3 DNA reads TGTGCCAGCAGCCAAGCCCTTCTGGATGGCTACACCTTC. Protein sequence: CASSQALLDGYTF. The rearrangement uses TRBV7-9 and TRBJ1-2; D gene unclear. V lost 5 bases, J lost 6 bases, and 13 bases lay in between. The CDR3 sequence is 13 residues long. Germline CDR1 reads SEHNR; CDR2 reads FQNEAQ (reference sequence).

The chain links TRBV7-9 to TRBJ1-4; 7 bases map to TRBD1. The CDR3 spans 16 residues. CDR1 is SEHNR and CDR2 is FQNEAQ in the germline V gene (reference sequence). Trimming at V came to 5 bases and at J to 3 bases, leaving 9 bases not matched to a gene. The CDR3 sequence: CASSPLTGTANEKLFF. In DNA, the CDR3 is TGTGCCAGCAGCCCTCTTACCGGGACAGCTAATGAAAAACTGTTTTTT.

This chain uses TRBV7-3 with TRBJ2-6; D perhaps matches TRBD1 (5 bases). The CDR3 spans 15 residues. The V gene lost 0 bases and the J gene lost 2 bases, with 5 bases spanning the gap. Germline V gene data show CDR1 as SGHTA and CDR2 as FQGTGA. CDR3 protein: CASSLTGAGANVLTF. The CDR3, as DNA: TGTGCCAGCAGCTTAACAGGGGCTGGGGCCAACGTCCTGACTTTC.

The chain carries TRBV9 and TRBJ2-3; D is possibly TRBD1 (6 bases). V was pared by 0 bases and J by 1 base, with 6 bases between. The V gene's germline CDR1 is SGDLS and CDR2 YYNGEE. The CDR3 spans 14 residues. CDR3 nucleotides: TGTGCCAGCAGCGTAGACAGGGGCACAGATACGCAGTATTTT. This codes for CASSVDRGTDTQYF.